These T cell receptor beta chains were read from a single sample in a study of identical twins. TCRdb re-analysed the 5' RACE reads in MiXCR, keeping a single row per CDR3 protein. The sample holds approximately 590,000 distinct CDR3 sequences, 9.5% to 10% seen once. This sample was also put to use in a study of yellow fever vaccine responses in identical twins.

Sequencing was carried out using PBMCs. The origin of the receptors is a woman in her late teens or twenties in good health. CDR3s include the opening cysteine and the closing phenylalanine or tryptophan. Fields, in order: D gene, V gene, clone size, J gene, CDR3 protein, CDR3 DNA. The D gene is left open where the match is weak. Only part of the rows carry a size: once, few, many, or a class if the clone is expanded.

>TRBD1|TRBV28|-|TRBJ2-1
CASSTYPGQGGTGEQFF
TGTGCCAGCAGTACCTATCCGGGACAGGGCGGTACAGGTGAGCAGTTCTTC
>-|TRBV15|many|TRBJ1-1
CATSREAGNTEAFF
TGTGCCACCAGCAGAGAGGCAGGGAACACTGAAGCTTTCTTT
>TRBD2|TRBV30|-|TRBJ2-5
CAWSVGSGGAETQYF
TGTGCCTGGAGTGTGGGTAGCGGGGGGGCGGAGACCCAGTACTTC
>TRBD2|TRBV5-1|-|TRBJ2-1
CASQPTLAGIYNEQFF
TGCGCCAGCCAACCCACACTAGCGGGAATCTACAATGAGCAGTTCTTC
>TRBD1|TRBV20-1|many|TRBJ2-7
CSARAGTGQLYEQYF
TGCAGTGCTAGAGCCGGGACAGGGCAATTATACGAGCAGTACTTC
>-|TRBV6-1|few|TRBJ2-2
CASTRGGTGELFF
TGTGCCAGCACGCGAGGAGGCACCGGGGAGCTGTTTTTT
>TRBD2|TRBV19|few|TRBJ2-1
CASSKVLAGHNEQFF
TGTGCCAGTAGTAAGGTACTAGCGGGACACAATGAGCAGTTCTTC
>-|TRBV11-2|-|TRBJ2-7
CASSLGAGLEQYF
TGTGCCAGCAGCTTAGGGGCAGGCCTGGAGCAGTACTTC
>-|TRBV6-5|few|TRBJ2-7
CASSYGRQGAYEQYF
TGTGCCAGCAGTTATGGGCGCCAGGGTGCCTACGAGCAGTACTTC
>TRBD2|TRBV20-1|-|TRBJ2-7
CSARAGSAGVLYEQYF
TGCAGTGCTAGGGCAGGGTCGGCGGGAGTTCTGTACGAGCAGTACTTC
>-|TRBV25-1|few|TRBJ2-7
CASSGESTDEQYF
TGTGCCAGCAGTGGAGAGTCCACTGACGAGCAGTACTTC
>-|TRBV4-1|many|TRBJ2-1
CASSQGRSSYNEQFF
TGCGCCAGCAGCCAGGGACGGAGCTCCTACAATGAGCAGTTCTTC
>-|TRBV20-1|few|TRBJ1-5
CSAVKGQGNQPQHF
TGCAGTGCGGTCAAGGGACAAGGGAATCAGCCCCAGCATTTT
>TRBD2|TRBV6-5|once|TRBJ2-4
CASSSNRGGKNIQYF
TGTGCCAGCAGTTCCAACCGGGGGGGGAAAAACATTCAGTACTTC
>TRBD2|TRBV6-4|-|TRBJ2-1
CASSPGLAGGGSYNEQFF
TGTGCCAGCAGCCCCGGACTAGCGGGGGGAGGTTCCTACAATGAGCAGTTCTTC
>TRBD2|TRBV20-1|few|TRBJ2-7
CSATNPSGRKGEQYF
TGCAGTGCTACCAACCCTAGCGGGAGAAAGGGAGAGCAGTACTTC
>TRBD2|TRBV9|many|TRBJ2-3
CASSVEYGRADTQYF
TGTGCCAGCAGCGTAGAATACGGGAGGGCGGATACGCAGTATTTT
>TRBD2|TRBV4-3|many|TRBJ2-7
CASSRGLADNEQYF
TGCGCCAGCAGCCGGGGACTAGCAGACAACGAGCAGTACTTC
>-|TRBV6-2/TRBV6-3|-|TRBJ2-2
CASSLTSPNTGELFF
TGTGCCAGCAGTTTGACTAGTCCAAACACCGGGGAGCTGTTTTTT
>-|TRBV20-1|many|TRBJ2-5
CSARFPPPAEAQYF
TGCAGTGCTAGATTCCCCCCCCCCGCGGAGGCCCAGTACTTC
>-|TRBV9|few|TRBJ2-5
CASSAQGRETQYF
TGTGCCAGCAGCGCACAGGGACGAGAGACCCAGTACTTC
>TRBD1|TRBV7-8|-|TRBJ2-7
CASSLNLDRGTYEQYF
TGTGCCAGCAGCTTAAATTTGGACAGGGGTACCTACGAGCAGTACTTC
>-|TRBV10-3|few|TRBJ2-5
CAISPTGQGTGETQYF
TGTGCCATCAGTCCAACCGGGCAGGGGACGGGGGAGACCCAGTACTTC
>-|TRBV7-7|-|TRBJ1-2
CASGIHGTYGYTF
TGTGCTAGCGGAATACACGGGACCTATGGCTACACCTTC
>-|TRBV5-1|many|TRBJ2-7
CASSFGSSYEQYF
TGCGCCAGCAGCTTTGGGAGCTCCTACGAGCAGTACTTC
>TRBD2|TRBV7-9|few|TRBJ2-1
CASRRGTSGANNEQFF
TGTGCCAGCAGACGGGGGACTAGCGGGGCCAACAATGAGCAGTTCTTC
>TRBD2|TRBV6-4|-|TRBJ2-1
CASSRRDGAGTRVNNEQFF
TGTGCCAGCAGCCGCCGGGACGGTGCCGGGACTAGGGTAAACAATGAGCAGTTCTTC
>TRBD2|TRBV7-9|many|TRBJ2-1
CASSLYSSGSYNEQFF
TGTGCCAGCAGCTTATATTCTAGCGGGTCCTACAATGAGCAGTTCTTC
>TRBD1|TRBV4-1|many|TRBJ2-7
CASSQGQAYEQYF
TGTGCCAGCAGCCAAGGACAGGCCTACGAGCAGTACTTC
>-|TRBV28|-|TRBJ1-5
CASSFQGQGQPQHF
TGTGCCAGCAGTTTTCAGGGGCAGGGTCAGCCCCAGCATTTT
>-|TRBV6-1|-|TRBJ2-1
CASRATNNNEQFF
TGTGCCAGCAGGGCTACTAACAACAATGAGCAGTTCTTC
>TRBD1|TRBV28|-|TRBJ2-1
CAKTGGATNEQFF
TGTGCCAAGACAGGGGGCGCGACAAATGAGCAGTTCTTC
>TRBD2|TRBV2|few|TRBJ2-3
CASTRPLAGVTTDTQYF
TGTGCCAGCACCCGACCCCTAGCGGGGGTTACAACAGATACGCAGTATTTT
>-|TRBV10-3|many|TRBJ2-1
CAIGSRGPPGVVMDEQFF
TGTGCCATCGGCAGCCGGGGCCCGCCAGGGGTAGTCATGGATGAGCAGTTCTTC
>-|TRBV4-1|few|TRBJ2-7
CASSHPGQSIEQYF
TGCGCCAGCAGCCACCCGGGACAATCAATCGAGCAGTACTTC
>-|TRBV7-2|few|TRBJ2-4
CASSLIRGAGNIQYF
TGTGCCAGCAGCTTGATCAGGGGAGCGGGAAACATTCAGTACTTC
>-|TRBV12-3/TRBV12-4|many|TRBJ1-3
CASSETGSSGNTIYF
TGTGCCAGCAGTGAGACCGGGAGCTCTGGAAACACCATATATTTT
>TRBD2|TRBV4-2|many|TRBJ2-3
CASSQELAGGGTDTQYF
TGTGCCAGCAGCCAAGAACTAGCGGGGGGGGGCACAGATACGCAGTATTTT
>-|TRBV9|many|TRBJ2-3
CASSVGLGTDTQYF
TGTGCCAGCAGCGTAGGGTTAGGCACAGATACGCAGTATTTT
>-|TRBV6-5|-|TRBJ2-1
CASSYSYGTPYNEQFF
TGTGCCAGCAGTTACTCGTACGGGACCCCCTACAATGAGCAGTTCTTC
>-|TRBV2|few|TRBJ2-7
CASRAYYEQYF
TGTGCCAGCAGGGCCTACTACGAGCAGTACTTC
>-|TRBV7-2|-|TRBJ2-7
CASSSQQGPYEQYF
TGTGCCAGCAGCAGTCAACAGGGCCCCTACGAGCAGTACTTC
>-|TRBV6-5|many|TRBJ1-1
CASSYSWVNTEAFF
TGTGCCAGCAGTTACTCGTGGGTGAACACTGAAGCTTTCTTT
>TRBD2|TRBV11-2|few|TRBJ2-1
CASSFSLAGVLNEQFF
TGTGCCAGCAGCTTTAGTTTAGCGGGAGTCCTCAATGAGCAGTTCTTC
>-|TRBV12-3/TRBV12-4|few|TRBJ2-1
CASRLGPYNEQFF
TGTGCCAGCAGGCTGGGACCCTACAATGAGCAGTTCTTC
>-|TRBV7-9|many|TRBJ2-1
CASSLMVGEQFF
TGTGCCAGCAGTCTTATGGTGGGTGAGCAGTTCTTC
>-|TRBV9|few|TRBJ2-7
CASSERAVSLEQYF
TGTGCCAGCAGCGAGAGGGCGGTCTCTTTAGAGCAGTACTTC
>-|TRBV9|few|TRBJ2-1
CASSAYGEQFF
TGTGCCAGCAGCGCCTACGGGGAGCAGTTCTTC
>-|TRBV15|few|TRBJ2-1
CATSRAERAYNEQFF
TGTGCCACCAGCAGAGCTGAGCGGGCCTACAATGAGCAGTTCTTC
>-|TRBV9|few|TRBJ1-2
CASSVDGRGPGGYTF
TGTGCCAGCAGCGTAGACGGACGTGGGCCTGGTGGCTACACCTTC
>TRBD1|TRBV5-6|many|TRBJ2-2
CASGRDRGPGELFF
TGTGCCAGCGGACGGGACAGGGGGCCCGGGGAGCTGTTTTTT